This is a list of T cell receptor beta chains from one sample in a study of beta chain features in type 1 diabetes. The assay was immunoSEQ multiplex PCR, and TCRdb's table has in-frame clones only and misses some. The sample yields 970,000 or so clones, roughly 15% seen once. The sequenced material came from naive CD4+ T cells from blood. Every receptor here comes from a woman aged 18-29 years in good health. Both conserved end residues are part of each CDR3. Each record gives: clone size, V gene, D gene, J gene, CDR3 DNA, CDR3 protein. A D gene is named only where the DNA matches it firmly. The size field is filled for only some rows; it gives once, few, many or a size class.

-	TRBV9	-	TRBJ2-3	TGTGCCAGCAGCGTAGGTCCGGGAATCACAGATACGCAGTATTTT	CASSVGPGITDTQYF
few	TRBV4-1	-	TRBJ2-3	TGCGCCAGCAGCCTTGATAAAGGAGGAGATACGCAGTATTTT	CASSLDKGGDTQYF
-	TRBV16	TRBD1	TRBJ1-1	TGTGCCAGCAGCCAAACGACAGGGTTAATTTTGAACACTGAAGCTTTCTTT	CASSQTTGLILNTEAFF
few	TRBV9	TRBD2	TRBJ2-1	TGTGCCAGCAGCGTAGATTCCGGGAGGGCCCACAATGAGCAGTTCTTC	CASSVDSGRAHNEQFF
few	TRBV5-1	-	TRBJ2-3	TGCGCCAGCAGCTTGAATGGCGGCACAGATACGCAGTATTTT	CASSLNGGTDTQYF
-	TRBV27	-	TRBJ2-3	TGTGCCAGCAGACCCTACCGCACAGATACGCAGTATTTT	CASRPYRTDTQYF
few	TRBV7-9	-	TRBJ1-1	TGTGCCAGCCTGCCGTGGAGGGGAGGGGGTACTGAAGCTTTCTTT	CASLPWRGGGTEAFF
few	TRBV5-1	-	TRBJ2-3	TGCGCCAGCAGCTTCCAGGGCTTCACAGATACGCAGTATTTT	CASSFQGFTDTQYF
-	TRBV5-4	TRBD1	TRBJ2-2	TGTGCCAGAGAGGATAGACAGGGGAACACCGGGGAGCTGTTTTTT	CAREDRQGNTGELFF
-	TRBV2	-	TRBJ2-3	TGTGCCAGCAGGGGTAAGGGATGGCCTAGCACAGATACGCAGTATTTT	CASRGKGWPSTDTQYF
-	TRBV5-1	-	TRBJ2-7	TGCGCCAGCAGCCCCGCCAACAGGGCGTACGAGCAGTACTTC	CASSPANRAYEQYF
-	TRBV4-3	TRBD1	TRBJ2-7	TGCGCCAGCAGCCTGGCACGGGACAGGGGACACGAGCAGTACTTC	CASSLARDRGHEQYF
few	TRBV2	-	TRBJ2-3	TGTGCCAGCAGCCCCCTCGCCAGCACAAACACAGATACGCAGTATTTT	CASSPLASTNTDTQYF
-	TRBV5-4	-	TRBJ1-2	TGTGCCAGCAGCTTCAACTATGGCTACACCTTC	CASSFNYGYTF
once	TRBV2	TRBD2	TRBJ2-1	TGTGCCACCCCCCGGGAGCGGGGGGCCTCCTACAATGAGCAGTTCTTC	CATPRERGASYNEQFF
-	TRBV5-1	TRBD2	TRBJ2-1	TGCGCCAGCAGCTTGGGACTAGCGGGGAGGGATGAGCAGTTCTTC	CASSLGLAGRDEQFF
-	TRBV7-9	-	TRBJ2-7	TGTGCCAGCAGCTTAGCAAAGGGGTCCTACGAGCAGTACTTC	CASSLAKGSYEQYF
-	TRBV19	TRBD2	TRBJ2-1	TGTGCCAGTAGTACAACTAGCGGGGGTGGTTACAATGAGCAGTTCTTC	CASSTTSGGGYNEQFF
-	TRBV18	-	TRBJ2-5	TGTGCCAGCTCACCACCTGAGACAGCACAAGAGACCCAGTACTTC	CASSPPETAQETQYF
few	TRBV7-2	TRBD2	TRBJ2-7	TGTGCCAGCAGCAAACGGGAGGGGCAGTACTTC	CASSKREGQYF
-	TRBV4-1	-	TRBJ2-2	TGCGCCAGCAGCCAACAGGGTCCCCCGAACACCGGGGAGCTGTTTTTT	CASSQQGPPNTGELFF
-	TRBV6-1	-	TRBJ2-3	TGTGCCAGCAGGAGTAGTGGCGGAGATACGCAGTATTTT	CASRSSGGDTQYF
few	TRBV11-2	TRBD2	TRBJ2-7	TGTGCCAGCAGTGTACCCGGGACTAGCGGGAGTGGCGAGCAGTACTTC	CASSVPGTSGSGEQYF
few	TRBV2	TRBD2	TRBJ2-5	TGTGCCAGCAGGAGCGGGAACCAAGAGACCCAGTACTTC	CASRSGNQETQYF
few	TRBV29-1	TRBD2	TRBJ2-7	TGCAGCGTTGAGACTAGCGGGAGTCACCACGAGCAGTACTTC	CSVETSGSHHEQYF
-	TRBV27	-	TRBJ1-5	TGTGCCAGCAGTTTCGGCAGGGACAATCAGCCCCAGCATTTT	CASSFGRDNQPQHF
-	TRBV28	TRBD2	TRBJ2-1	TGTGCCAGCAGTTTAATAGCGGGAGGGTCCAATGAGCAGTTCTTC	CASSLIAGGSNEQFF
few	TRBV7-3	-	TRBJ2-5	TGTGCCAGCAGCAGATCGGGGAGCCAAGAGACCCAGTACTTC	CASSRSGSQETQYF
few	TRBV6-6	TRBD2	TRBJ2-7	TGTGCCAGCAGCCTGACTAGCGGCTCCTACGAGCAGTACTTC	CASSLTSGSYEQYF
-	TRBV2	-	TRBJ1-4	TGTGCCAGCAGTTTGGTGGAAAAACTGTTTTTT	CASSLVEKLFF
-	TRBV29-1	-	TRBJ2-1	TGCAGCGTTGCCTCGGACAGCCTCTCCTACAATGAGCAGTTCTTC	CSVASDSLSYNEQFF
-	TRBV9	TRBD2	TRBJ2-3	TGTGCCAGCAGCCGAACAGCGGGAAGAACAGATACGCAGTATTTT	CASSRTAGRTDTQYF
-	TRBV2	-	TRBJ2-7	TGTGCCAGCAGTTTTACCGGGACCCCAAGGGCGTACTTC	CASSFTGTPRAYF
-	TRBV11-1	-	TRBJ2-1	TGTGCCAGCAGCCTGGCCCCGGGGGACAATGAGCAGTTCTTC	CASSLAPGDNEQFF
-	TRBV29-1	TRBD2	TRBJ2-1	TGCAGCGTTATGCGGGGGTTCGATGAGCAGTTCTTC	CSVMRGFDEQFF
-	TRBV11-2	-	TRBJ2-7	TGTGCCAGCAGCTGGGGCAGGAAGGACTACGAGCAGTACTTC	CASSWGRKDYEQYF
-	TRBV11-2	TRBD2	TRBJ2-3	TGTGCCAGCCAGCAACCGGGACTAGCGGGAGGGCGCACAGATACGCAGTATTTT	CASQQPGLAGGRTDTQYF
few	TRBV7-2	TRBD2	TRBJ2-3	TGTGCCAGCAGTTTTACTAGCGGGGGAACCCCAGATACGCAGTATTTT	CASSFTSGGTPDTQYF
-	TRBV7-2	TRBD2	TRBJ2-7	TGTGCCAGCAGCTTCTTAGCGGGAGTCTACGAGCAGTACTTC	CASSFLAGVYEQYF
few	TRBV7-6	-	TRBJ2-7	TGTGCCAGCAGCCCAGGGACGTCCTACGAGCAGTACTTC	CASSPGTSYEQYF
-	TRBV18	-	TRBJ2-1	TGTGCCAGCTCACCACGGGACCGGGGATTTCGTGAGCAGTTCTTC	CASSPRDRGFREQFF
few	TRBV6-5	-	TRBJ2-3	TGTGCCAGCAGTTACGGTGACGGCACAGATACGCAGTATTTT	CASSYGDGTDTQYF
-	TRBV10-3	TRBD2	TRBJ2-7	TGTGCCATCAGTGAGACGGGGACTAGCGGTTCCTACGAGCAGTACTTC	CAISETGTSGSYEQYF
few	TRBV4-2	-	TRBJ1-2	TGTGCCAGCAGCCAAGACGGGCTCCGACCGGGCTACACCTTC	CASSQDGLRPGYTF
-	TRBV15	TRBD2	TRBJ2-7	TGTGCCACCAGCAGTGTTAGCGGGAGCCCCTCCTACGAGCAGTACTTC	CATSSVSGSPSYEQYF
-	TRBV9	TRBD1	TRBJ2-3	TGTGCCAGCAGCCCTGTGGGAACAGGGGTTCCAGATACGCAGTATTTT	CASSPVGTGVPDTQYF
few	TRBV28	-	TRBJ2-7	TGTGCCAGCAGTTTCACTACAGGGAACTCTCCCTACGAGCAGTACTTC	CASSFTTGNSPYEQYF
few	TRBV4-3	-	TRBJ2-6	TGCGCCAGCAGTCGCAACGGCCTTGGGTGGGCCAACGTCCTGACTTTC	CASSRNGLGWANVLTF
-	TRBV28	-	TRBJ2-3	TGTGCCAGCAGTGCTCCCTCGCACACAGATACGCAGTATTTT	CASSAPSHTDTQYF
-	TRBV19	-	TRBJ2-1	TGTGCCAGTAGTATGGGGGTGCTTCGGGCTGAGCAGTTCTTC	CASSMGVLRAEQFF
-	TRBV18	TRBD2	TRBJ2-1	TGTGCCAGCTCACCAAGTGCTAGCGGGGCATATGAGCAGTTCTTC	CASSPSASGAYEQFF
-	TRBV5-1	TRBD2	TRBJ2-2	TGCGCCAGCAGCTTACTAGCGGTTCGCACCGGGGAGCTGTTTTTT	CASSLLAVRTGELFF
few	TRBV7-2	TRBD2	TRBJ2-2	TGTGCCAGCAGCTGGACTAGCGGGAGTGCCGGGGAGCTGTTTTTT	CASSWTSGSAGELFF
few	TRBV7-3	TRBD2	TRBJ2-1	TGTGCCAGCAGCTTTCTAGCGGGAGGTACCTACAATGAGCAGTTCTTC	CASSFLAGGTYNEQFF
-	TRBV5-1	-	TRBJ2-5	TGCGCCAGCAAAGGGGAGGCAACAGAGACCCAGTACTTC	CASKGEATETQYF